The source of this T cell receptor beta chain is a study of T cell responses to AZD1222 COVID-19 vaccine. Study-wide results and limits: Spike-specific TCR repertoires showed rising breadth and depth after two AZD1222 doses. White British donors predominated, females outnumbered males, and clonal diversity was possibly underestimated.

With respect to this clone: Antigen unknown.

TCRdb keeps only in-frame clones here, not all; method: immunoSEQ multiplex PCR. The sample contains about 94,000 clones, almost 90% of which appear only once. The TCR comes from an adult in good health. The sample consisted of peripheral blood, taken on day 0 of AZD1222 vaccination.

The CDR3 region has the DNA TGTGCCAGTAGTAACAGACCCATTAGTCAAGCTTTCTTT. This encodes CASSNRPISQAFF. J is TRBJ1-1 and V is TRBV19; no clear D. The CDR3 sequence is 13 residues long. Germline values: CDR1 LNHDA, CDR2 SQIVND (reference sequence). Deletions cut 4 bases from V and 9 bases from J, with 15 bases between.